The clone carrying this T cell receptor beta chain was detected ten times or more. The data derive from a study of metastatic and nonmetastatic thyroid tumors. Thyroid surgery had not been preceded by any treatment in any patient. TCRdb re-analyzed the PCR reads using MiXCR. This table has 6,600 or so clones, roughly a quarter appearing once. Germline V gene data show CDR1 as SGHNT and CDR2 as YYREEE (reference sequence). This CDR3 spans 15 amino acids. Trimming cost V 4 bases and J 4 bases; bases outside gene matches: 5. The genes are TRBV5-4 and TRBJ2-5, with TRBD2 matching over 12 bases. The sample was adjacent normal tissue. This clonotype was sampled from a male donor with papillary thyroid cancer or a benign thyroid nodule (not recorded which). Some clones in this sample may be carry-over from other donors' samples. As DNA, the CDR3 is TGTGCCAGCAGCGATCGGACTAGCGGGACAGAGACCCAGTACTTC. Translated: CASSDRTSGTETQYF. The complete variable domain, with remaining parts taken from reference TRBV5-4 and TRBJ2-5, reads ETGVTQSPTHLIKTRGQQVTLRCSSQSGHNTVSWYQQALGQGPQFIFQYYREEENGRGNFPPRFSGLQFPNYSSELNVNALELDDSALYLCASSDRTSGTETQYFGPGTRLLVL.